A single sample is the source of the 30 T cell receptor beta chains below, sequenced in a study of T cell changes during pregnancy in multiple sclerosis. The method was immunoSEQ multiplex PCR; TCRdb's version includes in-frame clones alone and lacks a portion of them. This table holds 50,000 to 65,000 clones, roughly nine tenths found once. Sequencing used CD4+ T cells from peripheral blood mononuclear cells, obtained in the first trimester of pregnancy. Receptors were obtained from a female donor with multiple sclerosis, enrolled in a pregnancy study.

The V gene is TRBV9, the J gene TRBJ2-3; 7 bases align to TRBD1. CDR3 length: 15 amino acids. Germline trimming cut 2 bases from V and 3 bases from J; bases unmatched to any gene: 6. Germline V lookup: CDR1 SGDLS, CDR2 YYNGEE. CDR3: CASSVTGIRTDTQYF. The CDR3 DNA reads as TGTGCCAGCAGCGTGACAGGGATCAGGACAGATACGCAGTATTTT.

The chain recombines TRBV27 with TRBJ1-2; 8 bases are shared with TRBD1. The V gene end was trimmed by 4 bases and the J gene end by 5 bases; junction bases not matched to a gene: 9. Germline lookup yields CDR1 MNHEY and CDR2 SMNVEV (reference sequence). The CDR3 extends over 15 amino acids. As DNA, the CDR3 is TGTGCCAGCAGTTCCCGGACAGGGAGTGAGTATGGCTACACCTTC. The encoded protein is CASSSRTGSEYGYTF.

The CDR3 sequence is CASSQDLQTEAFF. CDR3 bases: TGTGCCAGCAGCCAAGATTTACAGACTGAAGCTTTCTTT. The rearrangement joins TRBV14 to TRBJ1-1; D not certain. CDR1 and CDR2 (germline): SGHDN, FVKESK. Trimming took off 0 bases at V and 5 bases at J, with 7 bases between the two ends. The CDR3 covers 13 residues. Based on the CDR3 plus reference TRBV14 and TRBJ1-1, the full variable domain is EAGVTQFPSHSVIEKGQTVTLRCDPISGHDNLYWYRRVMGKEIKFLLHFVKESKQDESGMPNNRFLAERTGGTYSTLKVQPAELEDSGVYFCASSQDLQTEAFFGQGTRLTVV.

The DNA for the CDR3 is TGTGCCAGCAGTGAATCACAGGGGGAAAATCAGCCCCAGCATTTT. Its translation: CASSESQGENQPQHF. V gene TRBV6-1 combines with J gene TRBJ1-5, with TRBD1 matching 8 bases. The trim removed 2 bases at V and 4 bases at J, leaving 4 bases unmatched. Germline CDR1 reads MNHNS; CDR2 reads SASEGT. The CDR3 length is 15 residues.

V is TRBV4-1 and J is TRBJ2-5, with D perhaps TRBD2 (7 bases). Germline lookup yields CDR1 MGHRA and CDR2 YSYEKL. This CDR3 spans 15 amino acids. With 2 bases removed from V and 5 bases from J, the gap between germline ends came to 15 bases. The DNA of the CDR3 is TGCGCCAGCAGCCAATGGGAGGGGGGGCGGGAGACCCAGTACTTC. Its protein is CASSQWEGGRETQYF.

The CDR3 region is CASSSALNTEAFF. The CDR3 DNA sequence: TGTGCCAGCTCATCAGCGCTGAACACTGAAGCTTTCTTT. The chain joins TRBV18 to TRBJ1-1; D gene ambiguous. The ends were cut back, 5 bases at V and 0 bases at J, with 7 bases in the middle. Germline V gene data show CDR1 as KGHSH and CDR2 as LQKENI. The CDR3 consists of 13 residues.

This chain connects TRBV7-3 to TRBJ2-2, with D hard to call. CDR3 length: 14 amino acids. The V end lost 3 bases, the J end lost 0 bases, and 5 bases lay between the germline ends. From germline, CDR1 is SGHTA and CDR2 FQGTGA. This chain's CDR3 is CASSFSSNTGELFF. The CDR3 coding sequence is TGTGCCAGCAGCTTTTCTTCGAACACCGGGGAGCTGTTTTTT.

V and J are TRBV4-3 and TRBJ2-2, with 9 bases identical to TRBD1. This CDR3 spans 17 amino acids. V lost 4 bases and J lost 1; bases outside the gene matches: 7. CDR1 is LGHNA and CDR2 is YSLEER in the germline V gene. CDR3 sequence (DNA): TGCGCCAGCAGCCCGGGACAGGGAGGGAAGAACACCGGGGAGCTGTTTTTT. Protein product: CASSPGQGGKNTGELFF.

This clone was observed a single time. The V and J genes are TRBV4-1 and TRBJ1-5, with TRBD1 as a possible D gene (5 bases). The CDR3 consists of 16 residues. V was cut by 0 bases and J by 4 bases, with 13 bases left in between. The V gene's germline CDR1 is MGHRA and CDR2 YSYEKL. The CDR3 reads CASSQDPGRENQPQHF. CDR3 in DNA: TGCGCCAGCAGCCAAGATCCAGGCAGGGAAAATCAGCCCCAGCATTTT.

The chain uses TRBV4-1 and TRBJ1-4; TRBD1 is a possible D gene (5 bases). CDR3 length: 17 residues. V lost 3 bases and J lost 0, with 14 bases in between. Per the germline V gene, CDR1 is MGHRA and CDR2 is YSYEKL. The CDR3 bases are TGCGCCAGCAGCCAGGCCTCCTCGGGGGCAACTAATGAAAAACTGTTTTTT. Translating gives CASSQASSGATNEKLFF.

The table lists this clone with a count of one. The CDR3 is CAARRELADTGELFF. DNA of the CDR3: TGCGCCGCCCGAAGGGAGCTAGCAGACACCGGGGAGCTGTTTTTT. The rearrangement links TRBV10-2 to TRBJ2-2, with D possibly being TRBD2 (5 bases). V gave up 11 bases and J gave up 3 bases, with 19 bases separating them. The CDR3 covers 15 residues. Germline V CDR1 and CDR2: WSHSY, SAAADI.

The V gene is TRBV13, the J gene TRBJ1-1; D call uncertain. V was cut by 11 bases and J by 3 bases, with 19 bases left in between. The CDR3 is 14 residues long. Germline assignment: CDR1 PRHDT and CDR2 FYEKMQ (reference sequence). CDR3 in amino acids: CAFNEAGRYTEAFF. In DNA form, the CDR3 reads TGTGCCTTCAACGAGGCTGGTCGTTACACTGAAGCTTTCTTT.

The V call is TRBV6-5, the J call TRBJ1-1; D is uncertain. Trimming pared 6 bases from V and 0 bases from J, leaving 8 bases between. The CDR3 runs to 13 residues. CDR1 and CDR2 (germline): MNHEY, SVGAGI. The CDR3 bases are TGTGCCAGCAGCCTTATCGTGAACACTGAAGCTTTCTTT. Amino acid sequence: CASSLIVNTEAFF.

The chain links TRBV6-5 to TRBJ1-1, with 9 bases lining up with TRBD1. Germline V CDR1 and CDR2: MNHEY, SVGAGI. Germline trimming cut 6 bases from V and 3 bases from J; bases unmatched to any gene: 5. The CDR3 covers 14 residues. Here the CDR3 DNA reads TGTGCCAGCAGGGGGGACAGGGCCTACACTGAAGCTTTCTTT. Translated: CASRGDRAYTEAFF.

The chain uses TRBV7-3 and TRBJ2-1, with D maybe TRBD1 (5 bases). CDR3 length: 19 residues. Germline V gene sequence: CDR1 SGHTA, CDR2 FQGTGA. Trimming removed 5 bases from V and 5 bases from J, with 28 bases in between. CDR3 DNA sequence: TGTGCCAGCAGCCTTCGGGTCGGTCGCGGACACCCAAGAAACAATGAGCAGTTCTTC. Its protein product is CASSLRVGRGHPRNNEQFF.

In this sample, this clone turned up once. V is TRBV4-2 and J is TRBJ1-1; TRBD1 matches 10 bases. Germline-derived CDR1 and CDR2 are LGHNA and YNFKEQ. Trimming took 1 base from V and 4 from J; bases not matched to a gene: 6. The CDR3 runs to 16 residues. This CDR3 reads CASSQAGRQGATEAFF. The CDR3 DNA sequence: TGTGCCAGCAGCCAAGCGGGGAGACAGGGGGCCACTGAAGCTTTCTTT.

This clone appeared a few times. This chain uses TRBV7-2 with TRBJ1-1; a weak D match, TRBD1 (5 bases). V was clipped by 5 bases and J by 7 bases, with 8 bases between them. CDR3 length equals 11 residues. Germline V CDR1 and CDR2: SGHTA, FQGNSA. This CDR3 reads CASSPDSEAFF. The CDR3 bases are TGTGCCAGCAGCCCCGACAGTGAAGCTTTCTTT. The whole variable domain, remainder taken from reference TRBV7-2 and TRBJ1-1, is GAGVSQSPSNKVTEKGKDVELRCDPISGHTALYWYRQSLGQGLEFLIYFQGNSAPDKSGLPSDRFSAERTGGSVSTLTIQRTQQEDSAVYLCASSPDSEAFFGQGTRLTVV.

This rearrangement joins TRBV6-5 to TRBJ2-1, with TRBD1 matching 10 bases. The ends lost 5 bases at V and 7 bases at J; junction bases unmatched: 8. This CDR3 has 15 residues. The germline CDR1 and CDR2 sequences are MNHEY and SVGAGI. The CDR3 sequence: CASSQSGTGVNEQFF. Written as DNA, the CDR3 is TGTGCCAGCAGTCAGTCCGGGACAGGGGTGAATGAGCAGTTCTTC.

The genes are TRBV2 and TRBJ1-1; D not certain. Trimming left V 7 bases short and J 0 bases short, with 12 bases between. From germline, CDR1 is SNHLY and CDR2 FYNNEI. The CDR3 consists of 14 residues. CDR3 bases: TGTGCCAGCATTTTAGAGGAGCTGAACACTGAAGCTTTCTTT. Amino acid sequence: CASILEELNTEAFF.

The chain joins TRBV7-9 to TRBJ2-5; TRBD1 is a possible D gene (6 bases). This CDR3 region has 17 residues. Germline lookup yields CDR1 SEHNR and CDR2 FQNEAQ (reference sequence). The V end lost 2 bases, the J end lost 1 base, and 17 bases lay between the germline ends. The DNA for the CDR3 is TGTGCCAGCAGCTTAACGCGGACAGCCGTTCTCCAAGAGACCCAGTACTTC. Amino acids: CASSLTRTAVLQETQYF.

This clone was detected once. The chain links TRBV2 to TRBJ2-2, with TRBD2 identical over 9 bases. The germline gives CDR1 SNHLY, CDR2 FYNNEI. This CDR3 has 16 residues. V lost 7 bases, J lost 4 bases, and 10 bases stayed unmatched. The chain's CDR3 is CASTAQAGGLTGELFF. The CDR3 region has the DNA TGTGCCAGCACGGCGCAAGCGGGGGGCCTCACCGGGGAGCTGTTTTTT.

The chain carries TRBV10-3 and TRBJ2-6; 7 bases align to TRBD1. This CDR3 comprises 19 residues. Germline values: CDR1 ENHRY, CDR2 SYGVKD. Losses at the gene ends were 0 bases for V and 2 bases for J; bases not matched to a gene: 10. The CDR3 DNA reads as TGTGCCATCAGTGAGTCTAACAGGGGATCGCGGGCTGGGGCCAACGTCCTGACTTTC. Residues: CAISESNRGSRAGANVLTF.

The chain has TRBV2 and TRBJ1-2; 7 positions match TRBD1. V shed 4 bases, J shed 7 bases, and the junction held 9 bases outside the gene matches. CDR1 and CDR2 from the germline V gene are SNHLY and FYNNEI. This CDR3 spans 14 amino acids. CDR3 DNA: TGTGCCAGCAGTGGGATCCAGGGGGTCTCTGGCTACACCTTC. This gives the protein CASSGIQGVSGYTF.

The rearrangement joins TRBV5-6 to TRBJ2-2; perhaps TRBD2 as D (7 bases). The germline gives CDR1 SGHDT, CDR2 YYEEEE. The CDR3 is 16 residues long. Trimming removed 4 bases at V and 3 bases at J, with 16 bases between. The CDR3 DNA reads TGTGCCAGCAGCCGGGGGGCGGGGTTGGACACCGGGGAGCTGTTTTTT. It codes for CASSRGAGLDTGELFF.

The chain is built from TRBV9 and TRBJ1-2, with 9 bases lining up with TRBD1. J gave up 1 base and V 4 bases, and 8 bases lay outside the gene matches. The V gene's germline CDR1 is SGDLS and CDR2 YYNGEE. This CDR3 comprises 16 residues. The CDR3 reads CASSSRDRAINYGYTF. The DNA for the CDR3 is TGTGCCAGCAGCTCCCGGGACAGGGCGATTAACTATGGCTACACCTTC. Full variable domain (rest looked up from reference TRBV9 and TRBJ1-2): DSGVTQTPKHLITATGQRVTLRCSPRSGDLSVYWYQQSLDQGLQFLIQYYNGEERAKGNILERFSAQQFPDLHSELNLSSLELGDSALYFCASSSRDRAINYGYTFGSGTRLTVV.

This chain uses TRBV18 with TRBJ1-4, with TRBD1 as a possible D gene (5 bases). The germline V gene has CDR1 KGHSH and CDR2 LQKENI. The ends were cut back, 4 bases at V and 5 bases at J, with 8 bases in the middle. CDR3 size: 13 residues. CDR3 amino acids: CASSLGGNEKLFF. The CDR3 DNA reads TGTGCCAGCTCACTCGGGGGGAATGAAAAACTGTTTTTT. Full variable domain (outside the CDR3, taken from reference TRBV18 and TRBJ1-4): NAGVMQNPRHLVRRRGQEARLRCSPMKGHSHVYWYRQLPEEGLKFMVYLQKENIIDESGMPKERFSAEFPKEGPSILRIQQVVRGDSAAYFCASSLGGNEKLFFGSGTQLSVL.

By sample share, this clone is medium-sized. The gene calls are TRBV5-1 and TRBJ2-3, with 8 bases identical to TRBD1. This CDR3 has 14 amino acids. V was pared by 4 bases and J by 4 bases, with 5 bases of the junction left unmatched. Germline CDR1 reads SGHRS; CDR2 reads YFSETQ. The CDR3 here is CASSQDRVPDTQYF. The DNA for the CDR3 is TGCGCCAGCAGCCAGGACAGGGTTCCAGATACGCAGTATTTT.

The DNA for the CDR3 is TGTGCCAGCAGTCCCCGGACAGGGTCGGGTTTCGGGTTTCGATACGAGCAGTACTTC. As protein: CASSPRTGSGFGFRYEQYF. The chain links TRBV27 to TRBJ2-7; 8 bases line up with TRBD1. V shed 5 bases, J shed 4 bases, and the junction held 22 bases outside the gene matches. Germline CDR1 and CDR2: MNHEY and SMNVEV (reference sequence). The CDR3 covers 19 residues.

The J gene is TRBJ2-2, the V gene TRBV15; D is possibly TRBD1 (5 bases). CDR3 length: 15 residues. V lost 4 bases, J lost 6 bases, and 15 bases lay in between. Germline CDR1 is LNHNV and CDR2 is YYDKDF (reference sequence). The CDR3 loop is CATSKSSRVAGELFF. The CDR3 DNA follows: TGTGCCACCAGCAAATCTTCCAGGGTCGCCGGGGAGCTGTTTTTT. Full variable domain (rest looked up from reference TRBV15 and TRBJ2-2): DAMVIQNPRYQVTQFGKPVTLSCSQTLNHNVMYWYQQKSSQAPKLLFHYYDKDFNNEADTPDNFQSRRPNTSFCFLDIRSPGLGDTAMYLCATSKSSRVAGELFFGEGSRLTVL.

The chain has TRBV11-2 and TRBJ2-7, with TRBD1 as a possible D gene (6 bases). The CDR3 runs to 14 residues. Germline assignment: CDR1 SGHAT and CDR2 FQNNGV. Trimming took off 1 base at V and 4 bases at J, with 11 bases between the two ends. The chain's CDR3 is CASSLAVQGYEQYF. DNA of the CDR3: TGTGCCAGCAGCTTAGCTGTACAGGGTTACGAGCAGTACTTC.